This TCR beta chain was sequenced during a study of beta chain features in type 1 diabetes. Study summary: Regarding age, gender and cell yields, patients proved similar to healthy donors. Whole-study results and caveats: Researchers cautioned that cDNA sequencing could over-represent cells with high TCR expression. Shorter TCRB CDR3s, moderately but significantly so, were found in Type 1 diabetes patients in all four CD4+ subsets.

Via the markers CD45RO/CCR7/CD25/CD127/CD95/CD27, stem cell-like memory, regulatory, central memory and naive CD4+ cells were sorted. Reverse transcription of all isolated RNA meant that expressed TCRB transcripts were sequenced. This table comes from immunoSEQ multiplex PCR, and its TCRdb copy is limited to in-frame clones, with some not included. The sample lists some 240,000 clones, 16% occurring once. As to this clone: Its target is unknown. The sample carries other DNA sequences with the same CDR3.

Sequenced material: naive CD4+ T cells from blood. The sequence was obtained from a man under 40 with type 1 diabetes.

This CDR3 reads CAWSGQPNTEAFF. For the CDR3, the DNA is TGTGCCTGGAGTGGGCAGCCGAACACTGAAGCTTTCTTT. The chain carries TRBV30 and TRBJ1-1; D is ambiguous. The germline V gene encodes CDR1 GTSNPN and CDR2 SVGIG (reference sequence). The CDR3 length is 13 residues. Between the trimmed V and J ends, which lost 1 base and 1 base, there was a span of 7 bases.